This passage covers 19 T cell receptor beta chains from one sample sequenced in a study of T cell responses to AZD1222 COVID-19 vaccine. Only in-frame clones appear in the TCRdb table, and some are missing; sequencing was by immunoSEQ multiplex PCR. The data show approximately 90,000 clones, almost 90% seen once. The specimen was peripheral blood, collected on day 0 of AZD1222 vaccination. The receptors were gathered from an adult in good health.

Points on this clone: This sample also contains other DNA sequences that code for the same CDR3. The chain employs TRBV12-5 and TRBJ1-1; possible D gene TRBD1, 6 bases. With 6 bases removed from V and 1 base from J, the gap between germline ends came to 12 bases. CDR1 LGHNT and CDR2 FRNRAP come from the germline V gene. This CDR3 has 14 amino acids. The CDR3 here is CASGLGGGNTEAFF. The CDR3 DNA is TGTGCTAGTGGGCTTGGGGGCGGGAACACTGAAGCTTTCTTT.

The CDR3 is CASSLLDVDTQYF. CDR3 DNA sequence: TGTGCCAGCAGCCTACTAGACGTAGATACGCAGTATTTT. V is TRBV3-1 (or the pseudogene TRBV3-2) and J is TRBJ2-3, with a tentative D call TRBD2 (5 bases). This CDR3 contains 13 residues. The germline V and J ends were trimmed by 4 bases and 5 bases, with 10 bases remaining between them. The V gene's germline CDR1 is LGHDT and CDR2 YNNKEL (reference sequence).

The CDR3 DNA reads TGTGCCAGCAGCCACGTGTCTCGAAGAAGATCCGAGCAGTACTTC. This gives the protein CASSHVSRRRSEQYF. V gene TRBV14 combines with J gene TRBJ2-7; D is unresolved. Trimming shortened V by 3 bases and J by 6 bases, and 18 bases separated the two germline ends. The CDR3 has 15 residues. Germline values: CDR1 SGHDN, CDR2 FVKESK.

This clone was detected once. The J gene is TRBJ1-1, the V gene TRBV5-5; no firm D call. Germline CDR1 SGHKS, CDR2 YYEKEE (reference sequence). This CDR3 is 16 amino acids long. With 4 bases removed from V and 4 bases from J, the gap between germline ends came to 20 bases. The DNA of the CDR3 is TGTGCCAGCAGCCCAGCCCTGACTTACCTGGGCACTGAAGCTTTCTTT. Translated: CASSPALTYLGTEAFF.

The CDR3 spells CASSLFWGPRELFF. The CDR3 DNA is TGTGCCAGCAGCTTATTTTGGGGACCCCGGGAGCTGTTTTTT. This chain links TRBV11-1 with TRBJ2-2, with D perhaps matching TRBD1 or TRBD2 (5 bases each). This CDR3 region has 14 residues. V lost 2 bases, J lost 9 bases, and 13 bases lay in between. Germline V CDR1 and CDR2: SGHAT, FQDESV (reference sequence). Combining the CDR3 with reference TRBV11-1 and TRBJ2-2 gives the whole variable domain EAEVAQSPRYKITEKSQAVAFWCDPISGHATLYWYRQILGQGPELLVQFQDESVVDDSQLPKDRFSAERLKGVDSTLKIQPAELGDSAMYLCASSLFWGPRELFFGEGSRLTVL.

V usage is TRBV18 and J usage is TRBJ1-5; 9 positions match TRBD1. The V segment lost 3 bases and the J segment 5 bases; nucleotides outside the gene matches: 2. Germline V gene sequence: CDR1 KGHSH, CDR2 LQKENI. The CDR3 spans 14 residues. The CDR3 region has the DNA TGTGCCAGCTCACCGGGACAGGGTCATCAGCCCCAGCATTTT. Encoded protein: CASSPGQGHQPQHF.

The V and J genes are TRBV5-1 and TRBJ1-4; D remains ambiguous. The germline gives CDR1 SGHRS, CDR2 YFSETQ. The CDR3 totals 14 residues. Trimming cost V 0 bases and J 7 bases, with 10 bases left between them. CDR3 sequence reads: CASSLALDGEKLFF. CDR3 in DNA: TGCGCCAGCAGCTTGGCCTTGGACGGTGAAAAACTGTTTTTT.

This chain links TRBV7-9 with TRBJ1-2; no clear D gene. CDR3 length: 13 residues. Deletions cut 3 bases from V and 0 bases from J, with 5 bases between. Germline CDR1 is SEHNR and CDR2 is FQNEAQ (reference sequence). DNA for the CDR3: TGTGCCAGCAGCTTGGAAGCTAACTATGGCTACACCTTC. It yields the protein CASSLEANYGYTF.

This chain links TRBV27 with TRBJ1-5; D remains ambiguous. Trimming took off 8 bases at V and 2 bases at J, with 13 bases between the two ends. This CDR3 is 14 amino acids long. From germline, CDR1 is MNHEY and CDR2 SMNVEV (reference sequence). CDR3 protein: CASQVKGGNQPQHF. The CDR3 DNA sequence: TGTGCCAGCCAAGTGAAGGGAGGCAATCAGCCCCAGCATTTT.

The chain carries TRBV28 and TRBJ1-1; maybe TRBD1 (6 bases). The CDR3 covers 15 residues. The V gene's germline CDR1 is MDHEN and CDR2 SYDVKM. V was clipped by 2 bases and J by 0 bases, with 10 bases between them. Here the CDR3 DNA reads TGTGCCAGCAGTTTAACAGGGCCGATGAACACTGAAGCTTTCTTT. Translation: CASSLTGPMNTEAFF.

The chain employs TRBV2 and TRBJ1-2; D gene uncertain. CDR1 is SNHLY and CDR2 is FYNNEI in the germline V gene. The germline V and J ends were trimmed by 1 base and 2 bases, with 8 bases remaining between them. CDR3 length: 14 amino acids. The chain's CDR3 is CASSEVPENYGYTF. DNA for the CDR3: TGTGCCAGCAGTGAAGTTCCGGAGAACTATGGCTACACCTTC.

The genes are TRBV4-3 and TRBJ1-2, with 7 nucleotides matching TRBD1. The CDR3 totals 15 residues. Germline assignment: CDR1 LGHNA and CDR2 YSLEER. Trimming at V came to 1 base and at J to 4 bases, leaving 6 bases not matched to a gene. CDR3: CASSQVLTGVYGYTF. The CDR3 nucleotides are TGCGCCAGCAGCCAAGTGCTCACAGGGGTCTATGGCTACACCTTC.

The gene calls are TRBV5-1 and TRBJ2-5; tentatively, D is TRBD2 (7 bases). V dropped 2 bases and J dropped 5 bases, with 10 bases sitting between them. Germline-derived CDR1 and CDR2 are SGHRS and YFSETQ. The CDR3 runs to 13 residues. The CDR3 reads CASSLGGGETQYF. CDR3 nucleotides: TGCGCCAGCAGCTTAGGGGGGGGCGAGACCCAGTACTTC.

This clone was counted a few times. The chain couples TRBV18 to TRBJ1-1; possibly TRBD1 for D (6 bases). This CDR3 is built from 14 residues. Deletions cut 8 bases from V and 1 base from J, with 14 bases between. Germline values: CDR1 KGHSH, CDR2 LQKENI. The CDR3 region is CASLTAQGNTEAFF. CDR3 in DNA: TGTGCCAGCCTCACAGCACAGGGGAACACTGAAGCTTTCTTT. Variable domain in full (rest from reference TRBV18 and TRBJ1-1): NAGVMQNPRHLVRRRGQEARLRCSPMKGHSHVYWYRQLPEEGLKFMVYLQKENIIDESGMPKERFSAEFPKEGPSILRIQQVVRGDSAAYFCASLTAQGNTEAFFGQGTRLTVV.

CDR3 sequence (DNA): TGTGCCCCAAGGCCAGGGGGTAAGGATTCACCCCTCCACTTT. It yields the protein CAPRPGGKDSPLHF. The chain is built from TRBV9 and TRBJ1-6, with TRBD1 matching 7 bases. Trimming removed 10 bases from V and 8 bases from J; junction bases left unmatched: 12. This CDR3 spans 14 amino acids. Germline V CDR1 and CDR2: SGDLS, YYNGEE.

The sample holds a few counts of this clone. As DNA, the CDR3 is TGTGCCAGCAGTTTCGGCAGCACCTACGAGCAGTACTTC. Residues: CASSFGSTYEQYF. V is TRBV12-3 or TRBV12-4 and J is TRBJ2-7, with D unclear. The CDR3 is made up of 13 amino acids. Trimming took off 3 bases at V and 2 bases at J, with 8 bases between the two ends.

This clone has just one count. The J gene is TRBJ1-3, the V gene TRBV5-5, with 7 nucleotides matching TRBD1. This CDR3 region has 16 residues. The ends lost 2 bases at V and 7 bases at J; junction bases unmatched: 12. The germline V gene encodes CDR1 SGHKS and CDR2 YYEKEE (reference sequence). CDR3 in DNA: TGTGCCAGCAGCTTTACGGACAGGTCGCCTCAGAACACCATATATTTT. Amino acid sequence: CASSFTDRSPQNTIYF.

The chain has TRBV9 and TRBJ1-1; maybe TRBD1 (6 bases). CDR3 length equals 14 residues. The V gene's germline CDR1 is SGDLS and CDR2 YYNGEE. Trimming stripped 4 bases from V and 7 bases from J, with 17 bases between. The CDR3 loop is CASSTTGGQFEAFF. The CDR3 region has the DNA TGTGCCAGCAGCACAACCGGCGGACAGTTTGAAGCTTTCTTT.

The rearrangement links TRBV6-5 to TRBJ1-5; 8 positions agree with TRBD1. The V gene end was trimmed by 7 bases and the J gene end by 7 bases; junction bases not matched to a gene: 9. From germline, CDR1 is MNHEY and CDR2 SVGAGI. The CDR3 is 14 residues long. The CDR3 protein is CASKVGQGNQPQHF. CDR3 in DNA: TGTGCCAGCAAGGTCGGACAGGGAAACCAGCCCCAGCATTTT.